The 15 T cell receptor beta chains below were found in one sample sequenced in a study of blood T cell repertoires in COVID-19. TCRdb's table, derived via immunoSEQ multiplex PCR, lists solely in-frame clones and lacks some. The sample holds 150,000 to 200,000 clones; 75% to 80% are singletons and the top ten take around 7.9%. The sample taken for sequencing was peripheral blood. The receptor source for this set is a woman aged 45-59 years with active or convalescent COVID-19.

The chain joins TRBV6-4 to TRBJ1-4; D unclear. The CDR3 totals 14 residues. Germline CDR1 reads MRHNA; CDR2 reads SNTAGT. The V end lost 5 bases, the J end lost 0 bases, and 7 bases lay between the germline ends. CDR3 region: CASSPTATNEKLFF. CDR3 DNA: TGTGCCAGCAGTCCCACGGCAACTAATGAAAAACTGTTTTTT.

V and J are TRBV7-6 and TRBJ1-3; the D is unclear. Germline CDR1 reads SGHVS; CDR2 reads FNYEAQ. The CDR3 consists of 15 residues. With 6 bases removed from V and 0 bases from J, the gap between germline ends came to 12 bases. CDR3 amino acids: CASSYGVHSGNTIYF. The CDR3 DNA reads TGTGCCAGCAGTTACGGGGTACACTCTGGAAACACCATATATTTT. The whole variable domain, remainder taken from reference TRBV7-6 and TRBJ1-3, is GAGVSQSPRYKVTKRGQDVALRCDPISGHVSLYWYRQALGQGPEFLTYFNYEAQQDKSGLPNDRFSAERPEGSISTLTIQRTEQRDSAMYRCASSYGVHSGNTIYFGEGSWLTVV.

The rearrangement uses TRBV28 and TRBJ1-4, with D unresolved. Germline CDR1 and CDR2: MDHEN and SYDVKM. V lost 3 bases and J 8 bases, leaving 16 bases between the germline ends. The CDR3 contains 15 residues. The CDR3 DNA reads TGTGCCAGCAGTTTGACTCCGGGAGGTCAAGAAAAACTGTTTTTT. This translates into CASSLTPGGQEKLFF.

This chain links TRBV30 with TRBJ2-2, with TRBD2 matching 8 bases. Per the germline V gene, CDR1 is GTSNPN and CDR2 is SVGIG (reference sequence). V lost 0 bases, J lost 3 bases, and 3 bases stayed unmatched. The CDR3 extends over 15 amino acids. Here the CDR3 reads CAWSVTGGDTGELFF. CDR3 nucleotides: TGTGCCTGGAGTGTTACGGGGGGGGACACCGGGGAGCTGTTTTTT.

V gene TRBV4-3 combines with J gene TRBJ1-6; 9 bases match TRBD1. Germline CDR1 reads LGHNA; CDR2 reads YSLEER. This CDR3 is 15 amino acids long. J gave up 5 bases and V 1 base, and 0 bases lay outside the gene matches. This CDR3 is CASSQGTGDNSPLHF. The CDR3 coding sequence is TGCGCCAGCAGCCAAGGGACAGGGGATAATTCACCCCTCCACTTT.

The rearrangement joins TRBV2 to TRBJ1-2; no clear D. Trimming took off 6 bases at V and 2 bases at J, with 10 bases between the two ends. Germline-derived CDR1 and CDR2 are SNHLY and FYNNEI. The CDR3 extends over 13 amino acids. CDR3 sequence: CASSGNLNYGYTF. CDR3 sequence (DNA): TGTGCCAGCAGCGGGAACCTAAACTATGGCTACACCTTC.

This chain uses TRBV9 with TRBJ1-6; D is perhaps TRBD1 (5 bases). The V and J ends lost 0 bases and 7 bases respectively, with 8 bases between them. In germline, CDR1 is SGDLS, CDR2 YYNGEE. The CDR3 loop spans 14 amino acids. The CDR3 nucleotides read TGTGCCAGCAGCGTAGGACAGCAAAATTCACCCCTCCACTTT. It translates to CASSVGQQNSPLHF.

Concerning this clone itself: Other nucleotide sequences from this sample produce the same CDR3. The chain combines TRBV19 with TRBJ1-1; no clear D gene. Trimming stripped 1 base from V and 4 bases from J, with 7 bases between. This CDR3 region has 13 residues. CDR1 LNHDA and CDR2 SQIVND come from the germline V gene (reference sequence). Here the CDR3 reads CASSIVRGTEAFF. CDR3 DNA sequence: TGTGCCAGTAGTATAGTCCGGGGCACTGAAGCTTTCTTT.

This clone appeared a few times. The rearrangement joins TRBV9 to TRBJ2-5; D is possibly TRBD2 (5 bases). Germline V CDR1 and CDR2: SGDLS, YYNGEE. The germline V and J ends were trimmed by 8 bases and 3 bases, with 5 bases remaining between them. This CDR3 comprises 10 residues. CDR3 loop: CARGEETQYF. The CDR3 DNA follows: TGTGCCAGGGGAGAAGAGACCCAGTACTTC.

CDR3 residues: CASSPSTGDNTGELFF. The CDR3 DNA reads TGTGCCAGCTCACCTTCGACAGGTGACAACACCGGGGAGCTGTTTTTT. This rearrangement joins TRBV18 to TRBJ2-2, with TRBD1 as a possible D gene (6 bases). CDR1 is KGHSH, CDR2 LQKENI, per germline. The CDR3 extends over 16 amino acids. Trimming shortened V by 3 bases and J by 2 bases, and 13 bases separated the two germline ends.

The chain couples TRBV6-1 to TRBJ1-6; possible D gene TRBD1, 6 bases. Trimming removed 0 bases at V and 7 bases at J, with 10 bases between. Looked up from germline, CDR1 is MNHNS and CDR2 is SASEGT. This CDR3 contains 15 residues. The CDR3 loop reads CASSEAKGGNSPLHF. CDR3 coding DNA: TGTGCCAGCAGTGAAGCGAAGGGGGGGAATTCACCCCTCCACTTT.

A few counts support this clone. The gene calls are TRBV7-9 and TRBJ2-2, with 10 bases aligning to TRBD2. With 6 bases clipped from V and 4 bases from J, the junction kept 11 bases outside the gene matches. The CDR3 is 17 residues long. The germline gives CDR1 SEHNR, CDR2 FQNEAQ (reference sequence). The CDR3 loop reads CASRERPRTSGTGELFF. Written as DNA, the CDR3 is TGTGCCAGCAGGGAAAGGCCTCGGACTAGCGGCACCGGGGAGCTGTTTTTT.

The V gene is TRBV7-2, the J gene TRBJ1-2; 8 positions agree with TRBD1. Germline V gene sequence: CDR1 SGHTA, CDR2 FQGNSA. V lost 5 bases and J lost 0; bases outside the gene matches: 5. The CDR3 sequence is 15 residues long. The CDR3 spells CASSRTGGANYGYTF. Written as DNA, the CDR3 is TGTGCCAGCAGCAGAACAGGGGGAGCTAACTATGGCTACACCTTC.

This clone turned up a few times. This chain uses TRBV3-1 (or the pseudogene TRBV3-2) with TRBJ1-2; D is unclear. Germline V CDR1 and CDR2: LGHDT, YNNKEL (reference sequence). CDR3 length equals 20 residues. Trimming stripped 5 bases from V and 0 bases from J, with 28 bases between. CDR3 amino acids: CASSEYFLGFSRFSNYGYTF. CDR3 DNA: TGTGCCAGCAGCGAATATTTTCTAGGTTTTTCACGGTTCTCTAACTATGGCTACACCTTC.

This clone came up a few times. The chain combines TRBV7-3 with TRBJ1-5; 10 bases align to TRBD1. The CDR3 runs 18 residues. V was pared by 2 bases and J by 0 bases, with 7 bases of the junction left unmatched. From germline, CDR1 is SGHTA and CDR2 FQGTGA. CDR3 amino acids: CASSLHGTGENSNQPQHF. The CDR3 coding sequence is TGTGCCAGCAGCTTACACGGGACAGGGGAGAATAGCAATCAGCCCCAGCATTTT.